Listed below are T cell receptor beta chains from one sample, sequenced in a study of early T cells in non-severe SARS-CoV-2 infection. TCRdb ran MiXCR on the 5' RACE reads and lists one entry per CDR3 protein. Among 25,000 to 35,000 distinct CDR3 sequences listed, around 5.8% were seen once. This specimen was whole blood, taken at baseline. Receptors were obtained from an adult who was a healthcare worker with PCR-confirmed SARS-CoV-2 infection or an uninfected control (not recorded which). Both conserved end residues are part of each CDR3.

v_gene	j_gene	CDR3aa
TRBV7-2	TRBJ2-1	CASSLVAGAENEQFF
TRBV7-3	TRBJ2-3	CASSLFHQAGPDTQYF
TRBV20-1	TRBJ2-5	CSARVAGAGETQYF
TRBV25-1	TRBJ1-2	CASAGGPNYGYTF
TRBV28	TRBJ2-5	CASSSSGGETQYF
TRBV10-3	TRBJ2-3	CAIRISSTDTQYF
TRBV6-6	TRBJ1-1	CASSYPQSANTEAFF
TRBV6-1	TRBJ2-7	CASRMTGSYDEQYF
TRBV18	TRBJ1-4	CASSPQGGNEKLFF
TRBV12-5	TRBJ2-1	CASGLVRGQEAYNEQFF
TRBV6-5	TRBJ2-2	CASSLGRGTGELFF
TRBV9	TRBJ1-4	CASSTSARGEKLFF
TRBV4-3	TRBJ2-5	CASSKSAPETQYF
TRBV5-1	TRBJ1-4	CASSPGQGIEKLFF
TRBV28	TRBJ2-1	CASSSRGSISYNEQFF
TRBV30	TRBJ2-3	CAWSADILGTDTQYF
TRBV3-1	TRBJ1-1	CASSQNLEGYTEAFF
TRBV7-3	TRBJ2-1	CASSQSRGPNNEQFF
TRBV25-1	TRBJ2-7	CASSDTRQGAYEQYF
TRBV12-3/TRBV12-4	TRBJ2-5	CASSLRGSTQYF
TRBV20-1	TRBJ1-1	CSAKDRFEATEAFF
TRBV4-1	TRBJ1-1	CASSQVLEEGTEAFF
TRBV3-1	TRBJ2-7	CASSPRQGSYEQYF
TRBV18	TRBJ2-1	CASSTGLATYNEQFF
TRBV10-3	TRBJ2-3	CAISEADTQYF
TRBV4-3	TRBJ1-5	CASSQYRGNQPQHF
TRBV27	TRBJ1-1	CASSLRQMNTEAFF
TRBV28	TRBJ1-1	CASSQQGKVTEAFF
TRBV7-2	TRBJ2-1	CASSQVGRGYNEQFF
TRBV5-5	TRBJ2-5	CASSPNFRETQYF
TRBV7-2	TRBJ2-1	CASTQQSGGPREQFF
TRBV5-1	TRBJ2-6	CVSSDRSGANVLTF
TRBV18	TRBJ2-1	CASSPRQVAEQFF
TRBV7-6	TRBJ1-3	CASSLGPGVSGNTIYF
TRBV28	TRBJ2-3	CASSGTGGSGADTQYF
TRBV28	TRBJ1-5	CASSAGTGVSNQPQHF
TRBV30	TRBJ2-7	CACGVSSYEQYF
TRBV2	TRBJ2-2	CASSGSTGQANTGELFF
TRBV11-2	TRBJ2-1	CASSLIASSSYNEQFF
TRBV7-9	TRBJ1-1	CASSPGDRFYTEAFF
TRBV10-3	TRBJ1-1	CAISEGGTEAFF
TRBV7-9	TRBJ2-7	CASSLAFEQYF
TRBV7-3	TRBJ2-1	CASSLGASSNEQFF
TRBV19	TRBJ1-5	CASSITQGQNQPQHF
TRBV12-3/TRBV12-4	TRBJ2-4	CASSLSGQGDIQYF
TRBV12-5	TRBJ1-5	CASGWTGAQPQHF
TRBV6-2/TRBV6-3	TRBJ2-4	CASSYIQGAAKNIQYF
TRBV18	TRBJ2-7	CASSPTSGSSEQYF
TRBV5-1	TRBJ2-2	CASTGQLLDFGELFF
TRBV12-3/TRBV12-4	TRBJ2-7	CASSFRGEGYEQYF
TRBV30	TRBJ2-7	CASLFPGGADEQYF
TRBV18	TRBJ1-2	CASSPDRGSGYTF
TRBV5-1	TRBJ2-4	CASSVGGGRFGIQYF
TRBV10-3	TRBJ1-1	CATTGATNTEAFF
TRBV20-1	TRBJ1-5	CSATGVSNQPQHF
TRBV6-5	TRBJ2-2	CASRTATGELFF